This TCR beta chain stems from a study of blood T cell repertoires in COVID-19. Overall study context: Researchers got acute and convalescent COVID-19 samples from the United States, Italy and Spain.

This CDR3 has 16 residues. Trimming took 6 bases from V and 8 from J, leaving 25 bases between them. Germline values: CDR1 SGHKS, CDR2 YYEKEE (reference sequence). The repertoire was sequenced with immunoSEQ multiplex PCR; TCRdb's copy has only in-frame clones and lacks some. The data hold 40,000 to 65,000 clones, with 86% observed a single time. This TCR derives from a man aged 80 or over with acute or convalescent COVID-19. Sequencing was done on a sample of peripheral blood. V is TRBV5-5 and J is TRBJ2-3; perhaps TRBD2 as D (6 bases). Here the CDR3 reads CASIGGGRPPWVTQYF. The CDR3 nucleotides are TGTGCCAGCATTGGAGGAGGGCGCCCACCCTGGGTTACGCAGTATTTT.